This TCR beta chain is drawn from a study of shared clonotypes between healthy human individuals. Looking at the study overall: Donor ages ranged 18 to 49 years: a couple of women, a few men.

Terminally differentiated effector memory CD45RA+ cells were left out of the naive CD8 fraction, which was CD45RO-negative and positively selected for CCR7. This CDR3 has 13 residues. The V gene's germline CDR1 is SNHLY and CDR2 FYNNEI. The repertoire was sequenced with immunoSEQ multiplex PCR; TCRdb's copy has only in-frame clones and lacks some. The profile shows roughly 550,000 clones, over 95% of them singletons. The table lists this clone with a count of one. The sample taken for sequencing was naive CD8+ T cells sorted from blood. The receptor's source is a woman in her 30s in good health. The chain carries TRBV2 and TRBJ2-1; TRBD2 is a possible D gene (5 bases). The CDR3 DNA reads TGTGCGTCTCGAGGGTTGCAAGGCAATGAGCAGTTCTTC. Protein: CASRGLQGNEQFF.